A selection of T cell receptor beta chains follows, all from one sample in a study of T cell repertoires in cytomegalovirus infection. TCRdb re-called the reads with MiXCR, one entry per CDR3 protein. Among over 150,000 distinct CDR3 sequences, about 15% were seen once, and the ten largest hold 25%. The sequencing input was CD8+ T cells from PBMCs. These receptors all stem from a human donor in good health (CMV status not recorded). Some clones in this sample may be carry-over from other donors' samples. Both conserved end residues are part of each CDR3. The D gene is left open where the match is weak. For some rows the clone size is stated as once, few or many, or as a class when expanded; others skip it.

j_gene | d_gene | abundance | len | v_gene | CDR3nt | CDR3aa
TRBJ2-2 | - | - | 15 | TRBV29-1 | TGCAGCGTTGATCGGGCTGGTGGAGACACCGGGGAGCTGTTTTTT | CSVDRAGGDTGELFF
TRBJ2-5 | TRBD1 | many | 17 | TRBV7-9 | TGTGCCAGCAGCTACCTGGACAGGGGAGGTATCAGAGAGACCCAGTACTTC | CASSYLDRGGIRETQYF
TRBJ2-7 | - | few | 15 | TRBV7-2 | TGTGCCAGCAGCTTAGAACTGCAACCATCCTACGAGCAGTACTTC | CASSLELQPSYEQYF
TRBJ2-7 | TRBD1 | - | 15 | TRBV12-3/TRBV12-4 | TGTGCCAGCAGTAACCGGGACAGGGGAATATACGAGCAGTACTTC | CASSNRDRGIYEQYF
TRBJ1-4 | - | - | 13 | TRBV29-1 | TGCAGCGTTGAATTTGGCATGGGGGAAAAACTGTTTTTT | CSVEFGMGEKLFF
TRBJ1-1 | - | - | 15 | TRBV7-9 | TGTGCCAGCAGCTTAGGGCTTGCTTACGGCACTGAAGCTTTCTTT | CASSLGLAYGTEAFF
TRBJ2-1 | TRBD2 | - | 15 | TRBV7-9 | TGTGCCAGCAGCTTTAGCGGGGGGGCCCACAATGAGCAGTTCTTC | CASSFSGGAHNEQFF
TRBJ2-7 | - | few | 13 | TRBV7-9 | TGTGCCAGCAGCTTTTCTGTCTCCTACGAGCAGTACTTC | CASSFSVSYEQYF
TRBJ2-1 | - | - | 11 | TRBV12-3/TRBV12-4 | TGTGCCAGCAGTTCCGGGAATGAGCAGTTCTTC | CASSSGNEQFF
TRBJ1-1 | - | - | 12 | TRBV7-2 | TGTGCCAGCAGCGCAAGTCAGATTGAAGCTTTCTTT | CASSASQIEAFF
TRBJ2-1 | - | - | 10 | TRBV12-5 | TGTGCTAGTGGCCTCAATGAGCAGTTCTTC | CASGLNEQFF
TRBJ2-7 | TRBD2 | few | 18 | TRBV4-1 | TGCGCCAGCAGCCCGATTGGGACTAGCGGGGGGTTTGCCTACGAGCAGTACTTC | CASSPIGTSGGFAYEQYF
TRBJ2-1 | - | few | 15 | TRBV7-2 | TGTGCCAGCAGCTTCCAGGAGAGCTCCTACAATGAGCAGTTCTTC | CASSFQESSYNEQFF
TRBJ2-7 | - | - | 13 | TRBV4-1 | TGCGCCAGCAGCCAAGGGGTATCCTACGAGCAGTACTTC | CASSQGVSYEQYF
TRBJ2-1 | - | - | 16 | TRBV7-9 | TGTGCCAGCAGCTTAGCGGGAAGTTCTACCTACAATGAGCAGTTCTTC | CASSLAGSSTYNEQFF
TRBJ1-4 | TRBD1 | few | 16 | TRBV12-3/TRBV12-4 | TGTGCCAGCAGCCCCGGGACAGGGCCAACTAATGAAAAACTGTTTTTT | CASSPGTGPTNEKLFF
TRBJ2-5 | TRBD2 | few | 16 | TRBV7-9 | TGTGCCAGCAGCATTCAGAGCGGGGGCCTCCAAGAGACCCAGTACTTC | CASSIQSGGLQETQYF
TRBJ1-2 | - | - | 15 | TRBV15 | TGTGCCACCAGCAGAAGTCGTGGGGAAAACTATGGCTACACCTTC | CATSRSRGENYGYTF
TRBJ2-1 | - | - | 15 | TRBV15 | TGTGCCACCGATCTGCGCGGGTCCTTTTACAATGAGCAGTTCTTC | CATDLRGSFYNEQFF
TRBJ1-4 | - | - | 16 | TRBV7-2 | TGTGCCAGCAGTCTACGGTTTGCGGCAACTAATGAAAAACTGTTTTTT | CASSLRFAATNEKLFF
TRBJ1-1 | - | few | 13 | TRBV14 | TGTGCCAGCAGCCGGGGGGTAGACACTGAAGCTTTCTTT | CASSRGVDTEAFF
TRBJ2-2 | - | few | 14 | TRBV6-5 | TGTGCCAGCAGTCTACAGGGTCCCCCCGGGGAGCTGTTTTTT | CASSLQGPPGELFF
TRBJ1-5 | - | - | 14 | TRBV7-9 | TGTGCCAGCAGCTTAGGTGCAGCCTATCAGCCCCAGCATTTT | CASSLGAAYQPQHF
TRBJ1-1 | - | few | 16 | TRBV7-9 | TGTGCCAGCAGATCTTCCAGCCCCGAGATGGGCACTGAAGCTTTCTTT | CASRSSSPEMGTEAFF
TRBJ1-6 | TRBD1 | few | 15 | TRBV25-1 | TGTGCCAGCAGGCTCCGGACAGGGGCTAATTCACCCCTCCACTTT | CASRLRTGANSPLHF
TRBJ1-1 | TRBD1 | - | 14 | TRBV20-1 | TGCAGTGCTCCGGACAGGGGGCCGAGCACTGAAGCTTTCTTT | CSAPDRGPSTEAFF
TRBJ1-4 | - | many | 12 | TRBV12-3/TRBV12-4 | TGTGCCAGCAGTTACGGGGATGAAAAACTGTTTTTT | CASSYGDEKLFF
TRBJ2-3 | TRBD2 | few | 17 | TRBV19 | TGTGCCAGTAGTGTTCCCTCCCTAGCGGGGGTCACAGATACGCAGTATTTT | CASSVPSLAGVTDTQYF
TRBJ2-3 | TRBD2 | - | 15 | TRBV14 | TGTGCCAGCACTCGGACTAGCGGGGGTGGGGATACGCAGTATTTT | CASTRTSGGGDTQYF
TRBJ1-1 | - | few | 13 | TRBV9 | TGTGCCAGCAGCGAGACAGGGAACACTGAAGCTTTCTTT | CASSETGNTEAFF
TRBJ2-1 | TRBD2 | - | 16 | TRBV6-2/TRBV6-3 | TGTGCCAGCAGCCGGACTAGCGGGGGGATCCACAATGAGCAGTTCTTC | CASSRTSGGIHNEQFF
TRBJ1-2 | TRBD1 | - | 12 | TRBV6-2/TRBV6-3 | TGTGCCAGCAGTTACCCCGACAGGGGGCGAACCTTC | CASSYPDRGRTF
TRBJ2-1 | - | few | 13 | TRBV29-1 | TGCAGCGTTGAACAGGAAGTACCCAATGAGCAGTTCTTC | CSVEQEVPNEQFF
TRBJ1-2 | TRBD1 | - | 13 | TRBV28 | TGTGCCAGCAACGACGGACAGGGCCATGGCTACACCTTC | CASNDGQGHGYTF
TRBJ2-2 | - | - | 15 | TRBV12-3/TRBV12-4 | TGTGCCAGCAGTTTCAGGGGAGGACTCACCGGGGAGCTGTTTTTT | CASSFRGGLTGELFF
TRBJ2-3 | - | many | 14 | TRBV7-6 | TGTGCCAGCAGCTTGGGGGGCTTCACAGATACGCAGTATTTT | CASSLGGFTDTQYF
TRBJ2-1 | - | - | 16 | TRBV14 | TGTGCCAGCAGCCAAGGACCGGGGCTAGGTCACAATGAGCAGTTCTTC | CASSQGPGLGHNEQFF
TRBJ2-5 | - | - | 16 | TRBV7-2 | TGTGCCAGCAGCCCTCCTCAGATTCCTAGGGGAGAGACCCAGTACTTC | CASSPPQIPRGETQYF
TRBJ1-1 | TRBD1 | few | 14 | TRBV7-9 | TGTGCCAGCAGCTCTCGACAGGGGGCAGTTGAAGCTTTCTTT | CASSSRQGAVEAFF
TRBJ1-5 | TRBD1 | many | 17 | TRBV7-9 | TGTGCCAGCAGCTTAGATACGGGGGACAGGACCAATCAGCCCCAGCATTTT | CASSLDTGDRTNQPQHF
TRBJ2-2 | TRBD2 | - | 19 | TRBV7-6 | TGTGCCAGCAGCTTAATACTAGCGGGAGGGATCCCGAACACCGGGGAGCTGTTTTTT | CASSLILAGGIPNTGELFF
TRBJ1-2 | TRBD1 | once | 14 | TRBV29-1 | TGCAGCGTTGCTGAGGCAGGGGGTAACTATGGCTACACCTTC | CSVAEAGGNYGYTF
TRBJ2-3 | TRBD2 | - | 17 | TRBV12-3/TRBV12-4 | TGTGCCAGCAGCCTAGGGGTCGCGGGGGGCGCCACAGATACGCAGTATTTT | CASSLGVAGGATDTQYF
TRBJ2-7 | - | - | 14 | TRBV2 | TGTGCCAGCAGTGGGCCGGGACTCTCCTACGAGCAGTACTTC | CASSGPGLSYEQYF
TRBJ2-1 | - | - | 13 | TRBV12-3/TRBV12-4 | TGTGCCAGCAGTTTAGCAGTGCCCAATGAGCAGTTCTTC | CASSLAVPNEQFF
TRBJ2-7 | - | few | 14 | TRBV7-6 | TGTGCCAGCAGCTTATTAGGACAGTCCTACGAGCAGTACTTC | CASSLLGQSYEQYF
TRBJ2-4 | - | - | 12 | TRBV20-1 | TGCAGTAACTGGGACGGTAAAAACATTCAGTACTTC | CSNWDGKNIQYF
TRBJ2-7 | - | few | 16 | TRBV28 | TGTGCCAGCAGACCGGCCGTGGACAGAAATCTACACGAGCAGTACTTC | CASRPAVDRNLHEQYF
TRBJ2-4 | - | - | 16 | TRBV12-3/TRBV12-4 | TGTGCCAGCAGTCCACCCGGTCCTTTAGCCAAAAACATTCAGTACTTC | CASSPPGPLAKNIQYF
TRBJ1-2 | TRBD1 | few | 16 | TRBV6-5 | TGTGCCAGCAGCAAAGATCGACAGGGGCCTAACTATGGCTACACCTTC | CASSKDRQGPNYGYTF
TRBJ1-5 | - | - | 17 | TRBV12-3/TRBV12-4 | TGTGCCAGCAGTTTCGAGGCTGTACACGACCCGGACCAGCCCCAGCATTTT | CASSFEAVHDPDQPQHF